This T cell receptor (beta chain) was identified during a study of PD-L1 blockade in urothelial cancer. Study in general: Blood was evaluated 3 weeks (second dose) and 6 weeks after therapy began. Overall study findings and caveats: When measured at 3 weeks, tumor-associated blood clones expanded more in durable-benefit patients.

The germline gives CDR1 MNHEY, CDR2 SMNVEV (reference sequence). With 8 bases clipped from V and 7 bases from J, the junction kept 10 bases outside the gene matches. The CDR3 spans 14 residues. This clone showed up just once. What it binds is not known. Sequencing was performed with immunoSEQ multiplex PCR; in TCRdb, only in-frame clones are kept and a portion is missing. The sample consists of some 80,000 clones, 70% to 90% of them appearing once. Time point defined: pretreatment peripheral blood. V gene TRBV27 combines with J gene TRBJ1-5, with TRBD1 matching 8 bases. The sequencing used PBMCs, collected around atezolizumab (anti-PD-L1) treatment. This clonotype was sampled from a man aged 40-49 years with urothelial cancer. The CDR3 sequence: CASSPGGARQPQHF. The CDR3 DNA is TGTGCCAGCTCCCCAGGGGGCGCAAGGCAGCCCCAGCATTTT.